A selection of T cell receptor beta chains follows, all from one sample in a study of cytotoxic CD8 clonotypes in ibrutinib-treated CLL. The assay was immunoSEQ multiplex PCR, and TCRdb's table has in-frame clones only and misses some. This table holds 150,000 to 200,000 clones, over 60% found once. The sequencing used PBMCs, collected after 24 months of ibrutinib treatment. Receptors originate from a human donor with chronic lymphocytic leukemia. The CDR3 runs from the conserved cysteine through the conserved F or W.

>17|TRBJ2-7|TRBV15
CATSIVAGREHSYEQYF
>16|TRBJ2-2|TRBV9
CASSVVNSGLVGELFF
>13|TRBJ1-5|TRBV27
CASRPRANQPQHF
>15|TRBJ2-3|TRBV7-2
CASSLGGRRTDTQYF
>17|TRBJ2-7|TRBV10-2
CASSESLAGMSPYEQYF
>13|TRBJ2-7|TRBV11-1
CASSLGLDYEQYF
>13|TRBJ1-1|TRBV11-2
CASSFTGVFEAFF
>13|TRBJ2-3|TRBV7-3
CASSSLSADTQYF
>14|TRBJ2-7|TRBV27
CASRISHFSYEQYF
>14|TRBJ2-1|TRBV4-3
CASSQDRASLEQFF
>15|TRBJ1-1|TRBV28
CASNAGGAMNTEAFF
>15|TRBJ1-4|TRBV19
CASSIGTSTNEKLFF
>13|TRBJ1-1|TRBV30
CAWTTGVNTEAFF
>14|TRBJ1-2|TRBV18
CASSPPNLNYGYTF
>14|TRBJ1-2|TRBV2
CASLLTGSVRGYTF
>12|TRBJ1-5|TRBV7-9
CASSHLNQPQHF
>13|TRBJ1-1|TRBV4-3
CASSLGWSTEAFF
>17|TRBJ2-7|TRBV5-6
CASSLLSGGIHSYEQYF
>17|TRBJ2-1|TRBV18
CASSHSGLAGRLNEQFF
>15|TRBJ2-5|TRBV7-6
CASSLGHNPQETQYF
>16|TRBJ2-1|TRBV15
CATSREASLVLNEQFF
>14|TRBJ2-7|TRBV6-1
CASSARFPPYEQYF
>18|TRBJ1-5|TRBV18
CASSPSRLLQESNQPQHF
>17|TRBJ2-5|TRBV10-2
CASSESLLTGSKETQYF